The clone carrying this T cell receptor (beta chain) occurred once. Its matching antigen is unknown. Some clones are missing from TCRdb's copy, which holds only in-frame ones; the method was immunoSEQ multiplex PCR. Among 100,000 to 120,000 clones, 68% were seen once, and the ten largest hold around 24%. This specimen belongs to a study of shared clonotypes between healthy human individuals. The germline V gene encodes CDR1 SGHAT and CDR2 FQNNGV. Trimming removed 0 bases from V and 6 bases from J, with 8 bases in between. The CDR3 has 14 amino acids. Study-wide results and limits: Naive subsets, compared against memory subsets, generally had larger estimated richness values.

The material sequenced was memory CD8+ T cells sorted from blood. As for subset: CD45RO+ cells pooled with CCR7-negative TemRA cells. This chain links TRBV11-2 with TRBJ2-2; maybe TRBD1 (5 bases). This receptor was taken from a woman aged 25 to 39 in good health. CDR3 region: CASSLDGRAGELFF. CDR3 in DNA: TGTGCCAGCAGCTTAGATGGCAGGGCCGGGGAGCTGTTTTTT.